The rows below give T cell receptor beta chains drawn from one sample of a study of cytomegalovirus exposure and HLA in healthy donors. Assay used: immunoSEQ multiplex PCR; TCRdb lists only in-frame clones, some missing. The table lists 110,000 to 150,000 clones, around 75% of them singletons, with over 3% in the top ten. The sample was PBMCs. The receptors derive from a middle-aged man in good health and CMV-seronegative. The CDR3 runs from the conserved cysteine through the conserved F or W. Each record gives: CDR3 protein, CDR3 DNA, clone size, J gene, V gene, D gene. D genes are given only for firm matches. Expanded clones are given a class, and other clones once, few, many or no size at all.

CDR3aa: CATSRGGLDQETQYF
CDR3nt: TGTGCCACCAGCAGAGGGGGACTAGACCAAGAGACCCAGTACTTC
abundance: NA
j_gene: TRBJ2-5
v_gene: TRBV15
d_gene: TRBD2

CDR3aa: CASIQLPGGANEKLFF
CDR3nt: TGTGCCAGCATTCAACTACCAGGGGGCGCGAATGAAAAACTGTTTTTT
abundance: NA
j_gene: TRBJ1-4
v_gene: TRBV2
d_gene: TRBD1

CDR3aa: CASSYQGGAGATQYF
CDR3nt: TGTGCCAGCAGTTATCAAGGGGGTGCGGGGGCTACGCAGTATTTT
abundance: NA
j_gene: TRBJ2-3
v_gene: TRBV2
d_gene: NA

CDR3aa: CASSPSPGQVYIGNQPQHF
CDR3nt: TGTGCCAGCAGCCCAAGTCCGGGACAGGTTTATATAGGCAATCAGCCCCAGCATTTT
abundance: NA
j_gene: TRBJ1-5
v_gene: TRBV7-6
d_gene: TRBD1

CDR3aa: CASSLGTGEYEKLFF
CDR3nt: TGCGCCAGCAGCTTGGGCACAGGGGAGTATGAAAAACTGTTTTTT
abundance: NA
j_gene: TRBJ1-4
v_gene: TRBV5-1
d_gene: TRBD1

CDR3aa: CASTAGSGGVTDTQYF
CDR3nt: TGCGCCAGCACCGCAGGTAGCGGGGGGGTCACAGATACGCAGTATTTT
abundance: NA
j_gene: TRBJ2-3
v_gene: TRBV4-1
d_gene: TRBD2

CDR3aa: CASSQYARDNQPQHF
CDR3nt: TGCGCCAGCAGCCAATATGCCCGGGACAATCAGCCCCAGCATTTT
abundance: NA
j_gene: TRBJ1-5
v_gene: TRBV4-1
d_gene: NA

CDR3aa: CASSQSTDTQYF
CDR3nt: TGTGCCAGCAGTCAAAGCACAGATACGCAGTATTTT
abundance: NA
j_gene: TRBJ2-3
v_gene: TRBV9
d_gene: NA

CDR3aa: CASSYEGVNTEAFF
CDR3nt: TGTGCCAGCAGTTACGAGGGGGTGAACACTGAAGCTTTCTTT
abundance: few
j_gene: TRBJ1-1
v_gene: TRBV6-6
d_gene: NA

CDR3aa: CASLGGGSKEAFF
CDR3nt: TGTGCCAGCCTGGGAGGGGGATCCAAGGAAGCTTTCTTT
abundance: NA
j_gene: TRBJ1-1
v_gene: TRBV6-5
d_gene: NA

CDR3aa: CASSLGERNEQFF
CDR3nt: TGTGCCAGCAGCTTGGGAGAGAGGAATGAGCAGTTCTTC
abundance: NA
j_gene: TRBJ2-1
v_gene: TRBV5-6
d_gene: NA

CDR3aa: CASTGYYGYTF
CDR3nt: TGTGCCAGTACGGGTTACTATGGCTACACCTTC
abundance: NA
j_gene: TRBJ1-2
v_gene: TRBV19
d_gene: NA

CDR3aa: CASSAYGTGSYNEQFF
CDR3nt: TGTGCCAGCTCAGCGTACGGGACAGGGAGTTACAATGAGCAGTTCTTC
abundance: NA
j_gene: TRBJ2-1
v_gene: TRBV18
d_gene: TRBD1

CDR3aa: CASSQGEKGYTF
CDR3nt: TGTGCCAGCAGCCAAGGAGAAAAAGGCTACACCTTC
abundance: few
j_gene: TRBJ1-2
v_gene: TRBV4-2
d_gene: NA

CDR3aa: CSGSKNTEAFF
CDR3nt: TGCAGTGGTAGTAAGAACACTGAAGCTTTCTTT
abundance: NA
j_gene: TRBJ1-1
v_gene: TRBV20-1
d_gene: NA

CDR3aa: CASSEGEGANTEAFF
CDR3nt: TGTGCCAGCAGTGAAGGAGAGGGGGCGAACACTGAAGCTTTCTTT
abundance: NA
j_gene: TRBJ1-1
v_gene: TRBV2
d_gene: TRBD1

CDR3aa: CASSIDPYSNQPQHF
CDR3nt: TGTGCCAGTAGTATAGATCCCTATAGCAATCAGCCCCAGCATTTT
abundance: NA
j_gene: TRBJ1-5
v_gene: TRBV19
d_gene: NA

CDR3aa: CASSLWQGEQANEQFF
CDR3nt: TGTGCCAGCAGCTTATGGCAGGGCGAACAGGCCAATGAGCAGTTCTTC
abundance: NA
j_gene: TRBJ2-1
v_gene: TRBV7-2
d_gene: NA

CDR3aa: CASSLGLGQGFADTQYF
CDR3nt: TGTGCCAGCAGCTTAGGTCTGGGACAGGGGTTCGCAGATACGCAGTATTTT
abundance: NA
j_gene: TRBJ2-3
v_gene: TRBV11-3
d_gene: TRBD1

CDR3aa: CASSLLGEGPGELFF
CDR3nt: TGTGCCAGCAGCTTATTGGGAGAGGGTCCCGGGGAGCTGTTTTTT
abundance: NA
j_gene: TRBJ2-2
v_gene: TRBV7-3
d_gene: NA

CDR3aa: CASSQYLLENTEAFF
CDR3nt: TGTGCCAGCAGCCAGTATCTTTTAGAGAACACTGAAGCTTTCTTT
abundance: once
j_gene: TRBJ1-1
v_gene: TRBV14
d_gene: NA

CDR3aa: CASSFTGANYGYTF
CDR3nt: TGTGCCAGCAGCTTTACAGGAGCTAACTATGGCTACACCTTC
abundance: NA
j_gene: TRBJ1-2
v_gene: TRBV11-2
d_gene: NA

CDR3aa: CASSVVERGANTGELFF
CDR3nt: TGTGCCAGCAGCGTAGTGGAGCGGGGGGCGAACACCGGGGAGCTGTTTTTT
abundance: NA
j_gene: TRBJ2-2
v_gene: TRBV9
d_gene: TRBD2

CDR3aa: CASSLSPGTGAPNTGELFF
CDR3nt: TGTGCCAGCAGCCTGAGTCCCGGGACAGGGGCCCCGAACACCGGGGAGCTGTTTTTT
abundance: once
j_gene: TRBJ2-2
v_gene: TRBV7-6
d_gene: TRBD1

CDR3aa: CASTPDRVTGELFF
CDR3nt: TGTGCCAGCACCCCGGACAGGGTCACCGGGGAGCTGTTTTTT
abundance: NA
j_gene: TRBJ2-2
v_gene: TRBV27
d_gene: TRBD1

CDR3aa: CASSWGQGIYEQYF
CDR3nt: TGTGCCAGCAGTTGGGGACAGGGAATCTACGAGCAGTACTTC
abundance: NA
j_gene: TRBJ2-7
v_gene: TRBV6-5
d_gene: TRBD1

CDR3aa: CASSLRDRSSGNTIYF
CDR3nt: TGTGCCAGCAGTTTGAGAGACAGGAGCTCTGGAAACACCATATATTTT
abundance: NA
j_gene: TRBJ1-3
v_gene: TRBV11-2
d_gene: NA

CDR3aa: CASSALAGEVYEQYF
CDR3nt: TGTGCCAGCAGCGCACTAGCGGGGGAGGTCTACGAGCAGTACTTC
abundance: NA
j_gene: TRBJ2-7
v_gene: TRBV14
d_gene: TRBD2

CDR3aa: CASRSSGTGGSGELFF
CDR3nt: TGTGCAAGTCGCTCATCCGGGACAGGGGGGTCCGGGGAGCTGTTTTTT
abundance: once
j_gene: TRBJ2-2
v_gene: TRBV12-2
d_gene: NA

CDR3aa: CASSQELTGGWFSGYTF
CDR3nt: TGTGCCAGCAGCCAGGAGCTGACAGGGGGCTGGTTCTCTGGCTACACCTTC
abundance: NA
j_gene: TRBJ1-2
v_gene: TRBV4-2
d_gene: TRBD1

CDR3aa: CASSQGIAQARRVGNEQYF
CDR3nt: TGCGCCAGCAGCCAAGGAATAGCACAGGCCCGGCGAGTTGGGAACGAGCAGTACTTC
abundance: NA
j_gene: TRBJ2-7
v_gene: TRBV4-1
d_gene: NA

CDR3aa: CASSLAPNQGYEQYF
CDR3nt: TGTGCCAGCAGTTTGGCCCCAAACCAGGGGTACGAGCAGTACTTC
abundance: NA
j_gene: TRBJ2-7
v_gene: TRBV28
d_gene: NA

CDR3aa: CASSAQGGAPNTEAFF
CDR3nt: TGTGCCAGCAGCGCGCAAGGGGGCGCCCCGAACACTGAAGCTTTCTTT
abundance: NA
j_gene: TRBJ1-1
v_gene: TRBV9
d_gene: TRBD1

CDR3aa: CASSYTSGGAFRQYF
CDR3nt: TGCGCCAGCAGCTATACTAGCGGGGGGGCTTTTAGGCAGTACTTC
abundance: once
j_gene: TRBJ2-7
v_gene: TRBV5-1
d_gene: TRBD2

CDR3aa: CASSDNEGRLTGELFF
CDR3nt: TGTGCCAGCAGCGATAACGAGGGGAGGCTGACCGGGGAGCTGTTTTTT
abundance: few
j_gene: TRBJ2-2
v_gene: TRBV7-3
d_gene: NA

CDR3aa: CASSSLTSGNNEQFF
CDR3nt: TGTGCCAGCAGCTCCCTCACTAGCGGGAACAATGAGCAGTTCTTC
abundance: NA
j_gene: TRBJ2-1
v_gene: TRBV5-6
d_gene: TRBD2

CDR3aa: CASSAGQGSGKTVF
CDR3nt: TGTGCCAGCAGCGCGGGACAGGGTAGTGGAAAAACTGTTTTT
abundance: NA
j_gene: TRBJ1-4
v_gene: TRBV5-4
d_gene: TRBD1

CDR3aa: CASSLQTAVGEQFF
CDR3nt: TGTGCCAGCAGCTTACAGACAGCAGTAGGTGAGCAGTTCTTC
abundance: few
j_gene: TRBJ2-1
v_gene: TRBV7-9
d_gene: NA

CDR3aa: CASSSSNRASTDTQYF
CDR3nt: TGTGCCAGCAGCTCCTCTAACAGGGCTAGCACAGATACGCAGTATTTT
abundance: NA
j_gene: TRBJ2-3
v_gene: TRBV11-3
d_gene: NA

CDR3aa: CASSLGGRTLHF
CDR3nt: TGTGCCAGCAGCTTAGGGGGGCGCACCCTCCACTTT
abundance: NA
j_gene: TRBJ1-6
v_gene: TRBV13
d_gene: NA

CDR3aa: CASDPGGGYEQYF
CDR3nt: TGTGCCAGCGACCCGGGAGGGGGCTACGAGCAGTACTTC
abundance: NA
j_gene: TRBJ2-7
v_gene: TRBV9
d_gene: TRBD2

CDR3aa: CASSEAGYNEQYF
CDR3nt: TGTGCCAGCAGCGAAGCAGGGTACAACGAGCAGTACTTC
abundance: NA
j_gene: TRBJ2-7
v_gene: TRBV9
d_gene: NA

CDR3aa: CAGTFPRGQGGEAFF
CDR3nt: TGTGCCGGCACCTTCCCGAGGGGACAGGGGGGTGAAGCTTTCTTT
abundance: NA
j_gene: TRBJ1-1
v_gene: TRBV28
d_gene: TRBD1

CDR3aa: CASSQTRQISYEQYF
CDR3nt: TGCGCCAGCAGCCAAACGAGACAAATCTCCTACGAGCAGTACTTC
abundance: NA
j_gene: TRBJ2-7
v_gene: TRBV4-1
d_gene: NA

CDR3aa: CASRKASPNTGELFF
CDR3nt: TGTGCCAGCAGGAAAGCCTCCCCTAACACCGGGGAGCTGTTTTTT
abundance: NA
j_gene: TRBJ2-2
v_gene: TRBV7-7
d_gene: NA

CDR3aa: CASSTSRSFNEKLFF
CDR3nt: TGTGCCAGTAGTACGTCAAGGAGTTTTAATGAAAAACTGTTTTTT
abundance: NA
j_gene: TRBJ1-4
v_gene: TRBV19
d_gene: NA

CDR3aa: CASSPGQGANYYGYTF
CDR3nt: TGTGCCAGCTCACCCGGACAGGGGGCTAATTACTATGGCTACACCTTC
abundance: NA
j_gene: TRBJ1-2
v_gene: TRBV18
d_gene: TRBD1

CDR3aa: CASSLPGKLAFF
CDR3nt: TGTGCCAGCAGTCTCCCCGGGAAGCTTGCTTTCTTT
abundance: few
j_gene: TRBJ1-1
v_gene: TRBV28
d_gene: NA

CDR3aa: CASSTGTRGGETQYF
CDR3nt: TGTGCCAGCAGCACCGGGACTAGGGGCGGGGAGACCCAGTACTTC
abundance: NA
j_gene: TRBJ2-5
v_gene: TRBV7-3
d_gene: TRBD2

CDR3aa: CASSPTQATNEKLFF
CDR3nt: TGTGCCAGCTCACCAACGCAGGCAACTAATGAAAAACTGTTTTTT
abundance: NA
j_gene: TRBJ1-4
v_gene: TRBV18
d_gene: NA

CDR3aa: CASSTVDRAVAFF
CDR3nt: TGTGCCAGCAGCACTGTCGACAGGGCGGTAGCTTTCTTT
abundance: NA
j_gene: TRBJ1-1
v_gene: TRBV5-4
d_gene: TRBD1

CDR3aa: CASSPLRGAKNIQYF
CDR3nt: TGTGCCAGCAGTCCCCTCCGGGGGGCCAAAAACATTCAGTACTTC
abundance: NA
j_gene: TRBJ2-4
v_gene: TRBV28
d_gene: NA

CDR3aa: CASSLLENLYNEQFF
CDR3nt: TGTGCCAGCAGCTTGTTGGAGAACCTATACAATGAGCAGTTCTTC
abundance: NA
j_gene: TRBJ2-1
v_gene: TRBV5-5
d_gene: NA